These 16 T cell receptor beta chains originate from one sample sequenced in a study of beta chain features in type 1 diabetes. General study findings and limits: In all four CD4+ subsets, TCRB CDR3 length was significantly, moderately reduced in type 1 diabetes.

The study reverse transcribed the entire isolated RNA, so it sequenced expressed TCRB transcripts. Assay used: immunoSEQ multiplex PCR; TCRdb lists only in-frame clones, some missing. The table includes 300,000 to 400,000 clones, approximately 10% detected once. The antigens for these receptors are not known. Sequenced input: central memory CD4+ T cells from blood. The receptors were gathered from a man younger than 45 with type 1 diabetes.

This clone was seen repeatedly, ten times or more. The CDR3 bases are TGTGCCAGCAGCGCCAACGTGGGCAGAGGCTCCGAGCAGTACTTC. As protein: CASSANVGRGSEQYF. The chain joins TRBV7-7 to TRBJ2-7, with unresolved D. Germline V CDR1 and CDR2: SSHAT, FNYEAQ (reference sequence). The CDR3 contains 15 residues. V was pared by 5 bases and J by 6 bases, with 20 bases between. The entire variable domain, with the rest obtained from reference TRBV7-7 and TRBJ2-7, is as follows: GAGVSQSPRYKVTKRGQDVTLRCDPISSHATLYWYQQALGQGPEFLTYFNYEAQPDKSGLPSDRFSAERPEGSISTLTIQRTEQRDSAMYRCASSANVGRGSEQYFGPGTRLTVT.

In DNA form, the CDR3 reads TGCGCCAGCAGTTTCGAAGGGAGCGACACTGAAGCTTTCTTT. It yields the protein CASSFEGSDTEAFF. The J gene is TRBJ1-1, the V gene TRBV5-1; no clear D gene. The CDR3 loop spans 14 amino acids. Germline CDR1 reads SGHRS; CDR2 reads YFSETQ. V lost 5 bases, J lost 3 bases, and 14 bases lay in between.

This clone showed up just a few times. Its ends do not fully match the called genes, so a read error is possible. This chain uses TRBV7-2 with TRBJ2-4; 7 bases line up with TRBD1. The germline gives CDR1 SGHTA, CDR2 FQGNSA. The CDR3 loop spans 12 amino acids. The CDR3 DNA reads as TGTGCCAGCAGGCGACAGGGAATCTGCTTCCCCTTC. It codes for CASRRQGICFPF.

This clone was detected only a few times. The V gene is TRBV18, the J gene TRBJ1-1, with 12 nucleotides matching TRBD1. The J segment lost 3 bases and the V segment lost 1 base, leaving 3 bases of the junction unmatched. Germline V gene data show CDR1 as KGHSH and CDR2 as LQKENI. The CDR3 covers 16 residues. The CDR3 DNA reads as TGTGCCAGCTCACCACTGGGACAGGGGGCGGACACTGAAGCTTTCTTT. Its protein product is CASSPLGQGADTEAFF.

This clone turned up a few times. The V and J genes are TRBV29-1 and TRBJ1-2; 7 bases line up with TRBD1. Germline CDR1 is SQVTM and CDR2 is ANQGSEA. V was pared by 5 bases and J by 3 bases, with 3 bases of the junction left unmatched. CDR3 length: 12 amino acids. CDR3 in amino acids: CSVRQGDYGYTF. The CDR3 nucleotides read TGCAGCGTTCGACAGGGAGACTATGGCTACACCTTC.

This clone has a handful of counts. The CDR3 is CASSPPAAGELNTQYF. The CDR3 DNA reads TGTGCCAGCTCACCACCGGCAGCAGGGGAGTTAAATACGCAGTATTTT. This chain connects TRBV18 to TRBJ2-3; D is possibly TRBD1 (6 bases). This CDR3 comprises 16 residues. Trimming removed 0 bases at V and 7 bases at J, with 17 bases between. CDR1 is KGHSH and CDR2 is LQKENI in the germline V gene.

This clone was found many times. The chain is built from TRBV7-9 and TRBJ2-6, with unresolved D. The CDR3 has 16 residues. Germline V gene data show CDR1 as SEHNR and CDR2 as FQNEAQ (reference sequence). The V and J ends lost 5 bases and 0 bases respectively, with 11 bases between them. The DNA of the CDR3 is TGTGCCAGCAGCCCCATAGTTTTCTCTGGGGCCAACGTCCTGACTTTC. Protein product: CASSPIVFSGANVLTF.

This clone was counted at least ten times. This CDR3 is also generated by other DNA sequences in the sample. This chain joins TRBV14 and TRBJ1-6; 7 positions agree with TRBD1. Germline CDR1 and CDR2: SGHDN and FVKESK. The trim removed 3 bases at V and 7 bases at J, leaving 6 bases unmatched. The CDR3 is 15 amino acids. DNA of the CDR3: TGTGCCAGCAGCCATAGGACAGGCGAGAATTCACCCCTCCACTTT. Translated, it gives CASSHRTGENSPLHF.

This clone was observed a few times. This chain joins TRBV5-1 and TRBJ2-7, with 10 bases fitting TRBD1. V shed 4 bases and J 2 bases; nucleotides not matched to a gene: 6. This CDR3 contains 15 residues. Germline loops: CDR1 SGHRS, CDR2 YFSETQ. CDR3: CASSRTGQGPYEQYF. DNA of the CDR3: TGCGCCAGCAGCCGAACGGGACAGGGGCCCTACGAGCAGTACTTC.

The chain employs TRBV11-2 and TRBJ2-3; D is tentatively TRBD1 or TRBD2 (5 bases each). From germline, CDR1 is SGHAT and CDR2 FQNNGV. CDR3 size: 14 residues. V lost 3 bases, J lost 5 bases, and 12 bases lay in between. CDR3 DNA sequence: TGTGCCAGCAGCTTCGTCGGGGCGAGAGATACGCAGTATTTT. Translating gives CASSFVGARDTQYF.

The chain has TRBV5-1 and TRBJ2-4; the match to TRBD1 covers 9 bases. The CDR3 is made up of 13 amino acids. Trimming removed 5 bases from V and 7 bases from J; junction bases left unmatched: 4. Germline CDR1 is SGHRS and CDR2 is YFSETQ. This chain's CDR3 is CASRGTGMNIQYF. The CDR3 DNA reads as TGCGCCAGCAGAGGGACAGGGATGAACATTCAGTACTTC.

This clone has more than one count but fewer than ten. The J gene is TRBJ2-4, the V gene TRBV6-5; possible D gene TRBD1, 6 bases. The germline V gene has CDR1 MNHEY and CDR2 SVGAGI. The CDR3 is made up of 13 amino acids. V dropped 7 bases and J dropped 10 bases, with 17 bases sitting between them. CDR3 residues: CASTLRGTRIQYF. The CDR3 nucleotides read TGTGCCAGCACCCTAAGGGGGACAAGGATTCAGTACTTC.

CDR3 residues: CASEAQALMNTEAFF. Here the CDR3 DNA reads TGTGCCAGTGAGGCACAGGCTCTCATGAACACTGAAGCTTTCTTT. J is TRBJ1-1 and V is TRBV19, with a weak D call TRBD1 (5 bases). V was cut by 8 bases and J by 0 bases, with 16 bases left in between. The CDR3 is 15 residues long. CDR1 and CDR2 from the germline V gene are LNHDA and SQIVND (reference sequence).

Only a few counts were recorded for this clone. The chain links TRBV5-4 to TRBJ2-3; the match to TRBD1 covers 9 bases. V trimming: 1 base; J trimming: 1 base; junction bases outside the gene matches: 7. Germline V gives CDR1 SGHNT, CDR2 YYREEE (reference sequence). The CDR3 is 17 residues long. The CDR3 region is CASSLSLRDRGTDTQYF. The CDR3 DNA is TGTGCCAGCAGCTTGTCCCTAAGGGACAGGGGCACAGATACGCAGTATTTT.

Only a few counts were recorded for this clone. CDR3: CASSERGYQPQHF. As DNA, the CDR3 is TGTGCCAGCAGTGAAAGGGGGTATCAGCCCCAGCATTTT. V usage is TRBV6-1 and J usage is TRBJ1-5, with TRBD1 as a possible D gene (6 bases). The germline CDR1 and CDR2 sequences are MNHNS and SASEGT. V was pared by 2 bases and J by 5 bases, with 7 bases between. The CDR3 is 13 residues long.

This clone was seen only a few times. The chain recombines TRBV25-1 with TRBJ2-7; D remains ambiguous. This CDR3 spans 13 amino acids. V lost 4 bases, J lost 0 bases, and 7 bases lay in between. CDR1 and CDR2 from the germline V gene are MGHDK and SYGVNS. This chain's CDR3 is CASSAGLSYEQYF. In DNA, the CDR3 is TGTGCCAGCAGTGCCGGGCTCTCCTACGAGCAGTACTTC.